This entry lists 5 T cell receptor beta chains sequenced from one sample in a study of T cell responses to AZD1222 COVID-19 vaccine. Using immunoSEQ multiplex PCR, the repertoire was profiled, and TCRdb retains in-frame clones only, with some absent. Of approximately 140,000 clones in the sample, 92% are singletons; the top ten hold roughly 4%. This sample comprised peripheral blood, obtained 28 days after the second AZD1222 dose. The source is an adult who received the AZD1222 COVID-19 vaccine.

This rearrangement joins TRBV4-1 to TRBJ2-7; D is perhaps TRBD1 or TRBD2 (5 bases each). V dropped 3 bases and J dropped 0 bases, with 15 bases sitting between them. Looked up from germline, CDR1 is MGHRA and CDR2 is YSYEKL. There are 16 residues in the CDR3. The CDR3 spells CASSHPGARSSYEQYF. The CDR3 nucleotides read TGCGCCAGCAGCCACCCCGGGGCAAGGAGCTCCTACGAGCAGTACTTC.

The chain joins TRBV5-1 to TRBJ1-1; D might be TRBD1 (5 bases). The CDR3 extends over 15 amino acids. Deletions cut 0 bases from V and 5 bases from J, with 14 bases between. Germline lookup yields CDR1 SGHRS and CDR2 YFSETQ. The CDR3 sequence is CASSLAPVGGTEAFF. As DNA, the CDR3 is TGCGCCAGCAGCTTGGCGCCCGTTGGGGGGACTGAAGCTTTCTTT.

The chain carries TRBV7-2 and TRBJ2-3; D is uncertain. The CDR3 consists of 13 residues. Germline V gene sequence: CDR1 SGHTA, CDR2 FQGNSA. Trimming left V 5 bases short and J 2 bases short, with 8 bases between. The CDR3 DNA is TGTGCCAGCAGCCAACGGAACACAGATACGCAGTATTTT. Its protein product is CASSQRNTDTQYF.

V gene TRBV15 combines with J gene TRBJ1-1, with D maybe TRBD1 (5 bases). V gave up 0 bases and J gave up 4 bases, with 21 bases separating them. The CDR3 has 18 amino acids. CDR1 and CDR2 from the germline V gene are LNHNV and YYDKDF (reference sequence). The CDR3 reads CATSRDRYQGLKSTEAFF. The CDR3 DNA reads TGTGCCACCAGCAGAGATCGGTACCAGGGACTTAAATCCACTGAAGCTTTCTTT.

This rearrangement joins TRBV28 to TRBJ2-1; TRBD2 aligns across 7 bases. The CDR3 consists of 16 residues. Trimming removed 5 bases from V and 7 bases from J; junction bases left unmatched: 14. Germline V gene data show CDR1 as MDHEN and CDR2 as SYDVKM. The CDR3 is CASSLNPAGIVNEQFF. The CDR3 DNA sequence: TGTGCCAGCAGTCTAAACCCAGCGGGAATAGTTAATGAGCAGTTCTTC.